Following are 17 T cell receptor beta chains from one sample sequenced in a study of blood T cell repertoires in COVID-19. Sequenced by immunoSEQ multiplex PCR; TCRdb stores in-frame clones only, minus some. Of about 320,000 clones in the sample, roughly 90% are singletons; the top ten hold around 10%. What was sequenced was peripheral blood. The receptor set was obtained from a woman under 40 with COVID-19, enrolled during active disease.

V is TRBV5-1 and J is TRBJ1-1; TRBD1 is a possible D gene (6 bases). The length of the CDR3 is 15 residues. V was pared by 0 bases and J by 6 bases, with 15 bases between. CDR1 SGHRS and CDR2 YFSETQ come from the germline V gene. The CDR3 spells CASSLVQGSAAEAFF. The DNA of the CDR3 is TGCGCCAGCAGCTTGGTACAGGGATCGGCCGCTGAAGCTTTCTTT.

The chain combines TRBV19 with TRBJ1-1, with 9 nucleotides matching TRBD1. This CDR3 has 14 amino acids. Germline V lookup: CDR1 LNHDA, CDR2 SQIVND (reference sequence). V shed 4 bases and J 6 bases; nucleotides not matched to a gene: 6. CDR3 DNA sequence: TGTGCCAGTAGTAGGACAGGGGCTCTCCCTGAAGCTTTCTTT. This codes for CASSRTGALPEAFF. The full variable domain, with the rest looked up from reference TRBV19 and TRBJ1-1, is DGGITQSPKYLFRKEGQNVTLSCEQNLNHDAMYWYRQDPGQGLRLIYYSQIVNDFQKGDIAEGYSVSREKKESFPLTVTSAQKNPTAFYLCASSRTGALPEAFFGQGTRLTVV.

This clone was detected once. The CDR3, as DNA: TGTGCCAGCAGCGCCGGGACAGCAATTTACGAGCAGTACTTC. Translating gives CASSAGTAIYEQYF. The J gene is TRBJ2-7, the V gene TRBV7-9; 7 nucleotides agree with TRBD1. J lost 4 bases, V lost 5 bases, and 8 bases had no gene match. CDR3 length: 14 residues. Germline CDR1 is SEHNR and CDR2 is FQNEAQ (reference sequence). The variable domain in full, with the rest retrieved from reference TRBV7-9 and TRBJ2-7, is DTGVSQNPRHKITKRGQNVTFRCDPISEHNRLYWYRQTLGQGPEFLTYFQNEAQLEKSRLLSDRFSAERPKGSFSTLEIQRTEQGDSAMYLCASSAGTAIYEQYFGPGTRLTVT.

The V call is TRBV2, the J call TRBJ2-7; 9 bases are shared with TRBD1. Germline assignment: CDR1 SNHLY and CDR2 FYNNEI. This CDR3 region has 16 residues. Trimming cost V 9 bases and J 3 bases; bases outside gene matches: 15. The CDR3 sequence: CASGTRGTGQIYEQYF. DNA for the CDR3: TGTGCCAGTGGAACCAGAGGGACAGGGCAGATCTACGAGCAGTACTTC. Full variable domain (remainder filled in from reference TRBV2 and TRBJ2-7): EPEVTQTPSHQVTQMGQEVILRCVPISNHLYFYWYRQILGQKVEFLVSFYNNEISEKSEIFDDQFSVERPDGSNFTLKIRSTKLEDSAMYFCASGTRGTGQIYEQYFGPGTRLTVT.

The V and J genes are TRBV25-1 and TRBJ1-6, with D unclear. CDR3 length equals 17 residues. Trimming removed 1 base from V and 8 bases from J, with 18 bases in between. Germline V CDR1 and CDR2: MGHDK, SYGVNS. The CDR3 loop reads CASSESIRVGSYSPLHF. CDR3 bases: TGTGCCAGCAGTGAATCAATCCGGGTCGGCAGTTATTCACCCCTCCACTTT.

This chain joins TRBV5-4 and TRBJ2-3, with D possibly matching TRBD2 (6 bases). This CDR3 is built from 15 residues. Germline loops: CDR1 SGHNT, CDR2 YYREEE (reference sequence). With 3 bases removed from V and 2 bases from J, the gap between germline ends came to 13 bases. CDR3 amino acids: CASSSPGLDTDTQYF. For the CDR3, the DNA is TGTGCCAGCAGCTCCCCGGGACTCGACACAGATACGCAGTATTTT.

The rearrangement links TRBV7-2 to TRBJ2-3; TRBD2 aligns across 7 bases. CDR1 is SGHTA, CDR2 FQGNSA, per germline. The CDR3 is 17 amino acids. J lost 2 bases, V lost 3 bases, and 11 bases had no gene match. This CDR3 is CASSFNGRGGNTDTQYF. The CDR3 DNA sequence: TGTGCCAGCAGCTTCAATGGGCGGGGAGGGAACACAGATACGCAGTATTTT. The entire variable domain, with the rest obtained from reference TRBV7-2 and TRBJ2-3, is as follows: GAGVSQSPSNKVTEKGKDVELRCDPISGHTALYWYRQSLGQGLEFLIYFQGNSAPDKSGLPSDRFSAERTGGSVSTLTIQRTQQEDSAVYLCASSFNGRGGNTDTQYFGPGTRLTVL.

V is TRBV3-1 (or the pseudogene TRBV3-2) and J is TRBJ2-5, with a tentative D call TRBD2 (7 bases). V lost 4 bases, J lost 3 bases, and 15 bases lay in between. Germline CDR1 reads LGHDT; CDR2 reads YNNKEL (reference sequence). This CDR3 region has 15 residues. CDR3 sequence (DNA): TGTGCCAGCAGCCGCATGGGGGGGCAAGAAGAGACCCAGTACTTC. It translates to CASSRMGGQEETQYF.

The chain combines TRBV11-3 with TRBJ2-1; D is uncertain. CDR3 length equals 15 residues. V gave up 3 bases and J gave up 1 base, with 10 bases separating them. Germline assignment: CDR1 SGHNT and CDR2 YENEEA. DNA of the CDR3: TGTGCCAGCAGCTTGGGCAGCCCATCCTACAATGAGCAGTTCTTC. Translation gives CASSLGSPSYNEQFF.

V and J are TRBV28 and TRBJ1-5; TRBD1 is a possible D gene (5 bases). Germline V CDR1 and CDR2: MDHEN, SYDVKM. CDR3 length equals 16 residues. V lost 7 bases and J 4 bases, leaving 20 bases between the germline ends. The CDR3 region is CASITGGNWGNQPQHF. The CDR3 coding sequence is TGTGCCAGCATCACGGGGGGAAACTGGGGGAATCAGCCCCAGCATTTT. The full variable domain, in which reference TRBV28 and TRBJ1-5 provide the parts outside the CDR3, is DVKVTQSSRYLVKRTGEKVFLECVQDMDHENMFWYRQDPGLGLRLIYFSYDVKMKEKGDIPEGYSVSREKKERFSLILESASTNQTSMYLCASITGGNWGNQPQHFGDGTRLSIL.

The CDR3 spells CASSLVGPGEPQYF. The CDR3 DNA sequence: TGTGCCAGCAGCTTAGTTGGCCCGGGGGAGCCCCAGTACTTC. The chain joins TRBV7-9 to TRBJ2-5, with D perhaps TRBD2 (6 bases). The V end was cut by 1 base, the J end by 9 bases, with 15 bases between. Per the germline V gene, CDR1 is SEHNR and CDR2 is FQNEAQ (reference sequence). This CDR3 is built from 14 residues.

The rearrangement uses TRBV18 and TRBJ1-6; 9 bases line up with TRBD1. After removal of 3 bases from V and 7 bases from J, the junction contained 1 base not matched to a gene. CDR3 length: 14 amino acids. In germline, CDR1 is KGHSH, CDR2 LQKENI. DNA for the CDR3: TGTGCCAGCTCACCCGGGACAGGGAATTCACCCCTCCACTTT. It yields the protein CASSPGTGNSPLHF.

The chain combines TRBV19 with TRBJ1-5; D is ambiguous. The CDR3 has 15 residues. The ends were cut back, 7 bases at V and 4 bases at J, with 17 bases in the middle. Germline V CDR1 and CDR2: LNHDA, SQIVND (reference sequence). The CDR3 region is CASTPSQVLNQPQHF. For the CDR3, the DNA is TGTGCCAGTACTCCATCCCAGGTCCTAAATCAGCCCCAGCATTTT.

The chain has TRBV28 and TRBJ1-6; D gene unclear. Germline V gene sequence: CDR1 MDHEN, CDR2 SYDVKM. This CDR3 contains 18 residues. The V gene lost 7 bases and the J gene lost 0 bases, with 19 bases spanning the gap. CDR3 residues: CASMSPGSRSSYNSPLHF. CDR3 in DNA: TGTGCCAGCATGTCTCCGGGATCCAGGAGCTCCTATAATTCACCCCTCCACTTT.

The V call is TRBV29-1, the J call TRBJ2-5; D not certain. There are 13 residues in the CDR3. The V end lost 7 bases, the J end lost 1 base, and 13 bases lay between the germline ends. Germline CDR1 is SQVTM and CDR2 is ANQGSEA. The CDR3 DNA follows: TGCAGCGCCGGCAAGAGCACCCAAGAGACCCAGTACTTC. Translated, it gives CSAGKSTQETQYF.

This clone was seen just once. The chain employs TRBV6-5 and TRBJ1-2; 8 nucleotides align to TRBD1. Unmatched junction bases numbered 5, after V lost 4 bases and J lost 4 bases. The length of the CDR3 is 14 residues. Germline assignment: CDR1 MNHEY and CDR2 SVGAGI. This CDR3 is CASSFFDRGYGYTF. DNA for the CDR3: TGTGCCAGCAGTTTCTTCGACAGGGGCTATGGCTACACCTTC.

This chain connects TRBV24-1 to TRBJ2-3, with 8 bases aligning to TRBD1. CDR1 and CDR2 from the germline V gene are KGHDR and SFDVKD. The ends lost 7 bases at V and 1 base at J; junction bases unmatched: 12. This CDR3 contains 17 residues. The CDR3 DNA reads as TGTGCCACCAGCACAACTCGCAGGGGGCTCCGCACAGATACGCAGTATTTT. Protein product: CATSTTRRGLRTDTQYF.